The sequence of this TCR beta chain was determined in a study of blood T cell repertoires in COVID-19. Overall study: Samples came from the United States, Italy and Spain, spanning acute and convalescent COVID-19. The analysed material was cDNA or gDNA that came from T cells, B-cell-depleted T cells, or PBMCs.

Trimming cost V 6 bases and J 7 bases, with 19 bases left between them. The CDR3 is 15 residues long. Germline-derived CDR1 and CDR2 are MDHEN and SYDVKM. As processed by the authors: Counts of nucleated cells, estimated from reference gene primer amplification, were obtained. Generated by immunoSEQ multiplex PCR, the TCRdb table keeps only in-frame clones and is missing some. The DNA was the basis for D and trimming; V, J and clone size are from that table. The sample includes approximately 85,000 clones, roughly nine tenths of them seen just once. V gene TRBV28 combines with J gene TRBJ1-5; D gene uncertain. The TCR was taken from a man aged 50 to 59 with acute or convalescent COVID-19. Sequencing was performed on peripheral blood. The CDR3 sequence is CASSHLWEGGQPQHF. The CDR3 DNA reads TGTGCCAGCAGCCACCTCTGGGAGGGCGGGCAGCCCCAGCATTTT.